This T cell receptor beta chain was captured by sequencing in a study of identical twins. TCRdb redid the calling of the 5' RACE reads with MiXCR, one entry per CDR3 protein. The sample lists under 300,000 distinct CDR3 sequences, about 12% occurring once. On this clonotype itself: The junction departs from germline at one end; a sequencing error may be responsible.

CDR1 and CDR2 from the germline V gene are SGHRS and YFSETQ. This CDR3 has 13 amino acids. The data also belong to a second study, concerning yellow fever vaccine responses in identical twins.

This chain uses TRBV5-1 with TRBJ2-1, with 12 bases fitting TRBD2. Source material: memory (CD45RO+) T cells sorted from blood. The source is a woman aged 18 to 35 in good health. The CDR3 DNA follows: TGCGCCAGCAGCTTGGCAGCTAGCGGGAGGGCGATCTTC. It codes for CASSLAASGRAIF.